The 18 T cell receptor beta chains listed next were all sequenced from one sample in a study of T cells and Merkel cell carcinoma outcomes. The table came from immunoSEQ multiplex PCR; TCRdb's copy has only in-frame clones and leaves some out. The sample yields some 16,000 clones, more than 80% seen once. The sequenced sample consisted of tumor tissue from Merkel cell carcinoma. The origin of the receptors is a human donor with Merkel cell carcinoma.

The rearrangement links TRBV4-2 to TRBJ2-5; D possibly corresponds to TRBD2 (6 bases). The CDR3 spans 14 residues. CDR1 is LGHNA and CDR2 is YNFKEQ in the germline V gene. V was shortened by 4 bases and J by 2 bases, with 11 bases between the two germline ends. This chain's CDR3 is CASSRAGLQETQYF. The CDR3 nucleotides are TGTGCCAGCAGCCGAGCGGGCTTACAAGAGACCCAGTACTTC.

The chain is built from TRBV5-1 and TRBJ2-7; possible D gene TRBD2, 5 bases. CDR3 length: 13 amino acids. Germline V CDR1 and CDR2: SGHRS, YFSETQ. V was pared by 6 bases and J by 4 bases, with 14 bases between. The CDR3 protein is CASTGTRGYEQYF. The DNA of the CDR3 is TGCGCCAGCACAGGTACACGGGGTTACGAGCAGTACTTC.

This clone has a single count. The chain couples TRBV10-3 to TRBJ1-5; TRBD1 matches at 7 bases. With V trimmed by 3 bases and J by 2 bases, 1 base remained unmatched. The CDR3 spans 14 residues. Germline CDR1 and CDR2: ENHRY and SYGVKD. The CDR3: CAISDGQGNQPQHF. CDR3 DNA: TGTGCCATCAGTGATGGACAGGGCAATCAGCCCCAGCATTTT.

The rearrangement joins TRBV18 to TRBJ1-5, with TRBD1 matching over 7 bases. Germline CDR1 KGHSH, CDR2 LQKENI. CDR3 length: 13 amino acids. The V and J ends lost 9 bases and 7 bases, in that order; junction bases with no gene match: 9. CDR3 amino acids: CASSKGAEQPQHF. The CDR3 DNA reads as TGTGCCAGTTCAAAGGGGGCTGAGCAGCCCCAGCATTTT.

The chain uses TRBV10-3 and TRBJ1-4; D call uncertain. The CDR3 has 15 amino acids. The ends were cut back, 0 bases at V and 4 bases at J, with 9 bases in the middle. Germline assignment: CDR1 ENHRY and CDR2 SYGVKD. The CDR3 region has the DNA TGTGCCATCAGTGAGTCGCTAGGGATTAATGAAAAACTGTTTTTT. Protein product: CAISESLGINEKLFF.

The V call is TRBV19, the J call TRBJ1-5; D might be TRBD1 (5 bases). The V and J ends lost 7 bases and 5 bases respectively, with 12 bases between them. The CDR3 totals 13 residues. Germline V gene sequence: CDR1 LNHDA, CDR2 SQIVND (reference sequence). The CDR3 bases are TGTGCCAGTAACGGGGCGGGGGATCAGCCCCAGCATTTT. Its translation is CASNGAGDQPQHF.

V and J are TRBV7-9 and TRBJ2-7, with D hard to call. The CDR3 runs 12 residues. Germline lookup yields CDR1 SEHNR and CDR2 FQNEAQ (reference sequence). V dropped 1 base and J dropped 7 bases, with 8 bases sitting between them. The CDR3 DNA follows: TGTGCCAGCAGCTTAGAGGTCGGGGAGCAGTACTTC. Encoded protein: CASSLEVGEQYF.

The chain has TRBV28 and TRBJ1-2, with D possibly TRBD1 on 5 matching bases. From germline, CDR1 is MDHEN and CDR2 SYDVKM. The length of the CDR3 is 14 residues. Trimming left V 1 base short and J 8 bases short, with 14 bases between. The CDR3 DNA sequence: TGTGCCAGCAGTTTATTTTCGGGGGTTTACGGCTACACCTTC. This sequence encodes CASSLFSGVYGYTF.

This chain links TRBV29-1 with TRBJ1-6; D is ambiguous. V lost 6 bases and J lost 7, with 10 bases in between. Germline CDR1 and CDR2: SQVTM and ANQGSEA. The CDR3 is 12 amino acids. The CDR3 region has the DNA TGCAGCGTAAGGACGGAGAATTCACCCCTCCACTTT. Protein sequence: CSVRTENSPLHF.

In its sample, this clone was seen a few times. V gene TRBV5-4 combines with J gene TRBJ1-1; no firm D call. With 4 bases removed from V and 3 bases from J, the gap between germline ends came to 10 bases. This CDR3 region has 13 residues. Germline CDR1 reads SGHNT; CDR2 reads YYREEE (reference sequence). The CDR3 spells CASSPGRDTEAFF. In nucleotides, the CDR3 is TGTGCCAGCAGCCCGGGTCGGGACACTGAAGCTTTCTTT.

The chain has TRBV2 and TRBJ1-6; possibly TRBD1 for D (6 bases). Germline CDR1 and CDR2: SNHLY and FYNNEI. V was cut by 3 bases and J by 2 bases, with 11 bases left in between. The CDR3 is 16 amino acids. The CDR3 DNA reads TGTGCCAGCAGTGAGGAACAGGGAGCCTATAATTCACCCCTCCACTTT. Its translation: CASSEEQGAYNSPLHF.

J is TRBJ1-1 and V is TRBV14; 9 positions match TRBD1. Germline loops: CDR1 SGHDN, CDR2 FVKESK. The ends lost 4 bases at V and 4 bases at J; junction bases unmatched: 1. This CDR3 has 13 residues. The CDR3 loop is CASSLTGGTEAFF. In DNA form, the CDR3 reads TGTGCCAGCAGCCTGACAGGGGGCACTGAAGCTTTCTTT.

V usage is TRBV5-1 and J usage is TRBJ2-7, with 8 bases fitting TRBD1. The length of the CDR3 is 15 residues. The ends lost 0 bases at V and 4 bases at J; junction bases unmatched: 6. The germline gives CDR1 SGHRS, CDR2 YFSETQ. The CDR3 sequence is CASSLVQGVIYEQYF. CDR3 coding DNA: TGCGCCAGCAGCTTGGTACAGGGGGTGATATACGAGCAGTACTTC.

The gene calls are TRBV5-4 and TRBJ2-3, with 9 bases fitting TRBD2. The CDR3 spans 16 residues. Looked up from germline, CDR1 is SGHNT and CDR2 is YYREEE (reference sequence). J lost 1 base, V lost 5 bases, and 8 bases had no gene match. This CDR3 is CASRLGLAGGTDTQYF. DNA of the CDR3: TGTGCCAGCAGACTTGGTTTAGCGGGGGGCACAGATACGCAGTATTTT.

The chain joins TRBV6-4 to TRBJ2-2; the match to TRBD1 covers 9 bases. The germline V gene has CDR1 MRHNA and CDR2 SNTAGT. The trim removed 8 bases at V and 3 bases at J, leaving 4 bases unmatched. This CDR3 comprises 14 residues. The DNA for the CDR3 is TGTGCCAGCTCGGGACAGGGCTACACCGGGGAGCTGTTTTTT. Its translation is CASSGQGYTGELFF.

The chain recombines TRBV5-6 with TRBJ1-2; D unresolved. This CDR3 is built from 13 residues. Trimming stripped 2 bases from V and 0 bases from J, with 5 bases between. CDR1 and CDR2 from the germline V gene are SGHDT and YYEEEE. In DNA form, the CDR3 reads TGTGCCAGCAGCTTCGGGGCTAACTATGGCTACACCTTC. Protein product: CASSFGANYGYTF.

Here the CDR3 DNA reads TGCGCCAGCAGCTTGGTGGTGGGGGTGGAGACCCAGTACTTC. This sequence encodes CASSLVVGVETQYF. V is TRBV5-1 and J is TRBJ2-5; either TRBD1 or TRBD2 may fit D (5 bases each). CDR3 length equals 14 residues. Germline V CDR1 and CDR2: SGHRS, YFSETQ. V lost 0 bases, J lost 5 bases, and 11 bases lay in between.

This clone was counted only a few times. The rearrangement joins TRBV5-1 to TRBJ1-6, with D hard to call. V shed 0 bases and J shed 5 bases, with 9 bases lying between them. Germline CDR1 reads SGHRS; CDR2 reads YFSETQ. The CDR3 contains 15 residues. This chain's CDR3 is CASSLGGVDNSPLHF. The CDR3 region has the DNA TGCGCCAGCAGCTTGGGAGGCGTGGATAATTCACCCCTCCACTTT. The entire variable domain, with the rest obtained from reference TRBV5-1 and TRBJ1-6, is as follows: KAGVTQTPRYLIKTRGQQVTLSCSPISGHRSVSWYQQTPGQGLQFLFEYFSETQRNKGNFPGRFSGRQFSNSRSEMNVSTLELGDSALYLCASSLGGVDNSPLHFGNGTRLTVT.